Following are 27 T cell receptor beta chains from one sample sequenced in a study of blood T cell repertoires in COVID-19. Assay: immunoSEQ multiplex PCR; the TCRdb copy retains only in-frame clones and omits some. The sample comprises some 200,000 clones, around 87% of which are singletons, and roughly 7.2% rests with the top ten. The sample comprised PBMCs or T cells enriched from blood (not recorded which). The receptor source for this set is a young man in a cohort exposed to, infected with or recovered from COVID-19 (not recorded which).

The chain carries TRBV7-9 and TRBJ1-1, with D possibly TRBD1 on 5 matching bases. The CDR3 loop spans 17 amino acids. Trimming removed 1 base from V and 8 bases from J, with 23 bases in between. Germline CDR1 SEHNR, CDR2 FQNEAQ (reference sequence). The CDR3 reads CASSLVGRGPYQPEAFF. The CDR3 DNA reads TGTGCCAGCAGCTTAGTAGGTAGGGGCCCTTATCAACCCGAAGCTTTCTTT. Together with reference TRBV7-9 and TRBJ1-1, the CDR3 gives the full variable domain: DTGVSQNPRHKITKRGQNVTFRCDPISEHNRLYWYRQTLGQGPEFLTYFQNEAQLEKSRLLSDRFSAERPKGSFSTLEIQRTEQGDSAMYLCASSLVGRGPYQPEAFFGQGTRLTVV.

The gene calls are TRBV19 and TRBJ1-5; no firm D call. The CDR3 loop spans 16 amino acids. Germline CDR1 is LNHDA and CDR2 is SQIVND (reference sequence). Trimming shortened V by 3 bases and J by 1 base, and 13 bases separated the two germline ends. The DNA for the CDR3 is TGTGCCAGTAGTATCCGACGGGGTAACAGCAATCAGCCCCAGCATTTT. Translating it yields CASSIRRGNSNQPQHF. The full variable domain, completed using reference TRBV19 and TRBJ1-5, is DGGITQSPKYLFRKEGQNVTLSCEQNLNHDAMYWYRQDPGQGLRLIYYSQIVNDFQKGDIAEGYSVSREKKESFPLTVTSAQKNPTAFYLCASSIRRGNSNQPQHFGDGTRLSIL.

This sequence joins TRBV11-2 and TRBJ1-1; D uncertain. CDR3 length equals 15 residues. CDR1 is SGHAT, CDR2 FQNNGV, per germline. V was pared by 6 bases and J by 1 base, with 15 bases between. DNA for the CDR3: TGTGCCAGCAGTTTTAAGTGGGCAGGGAACACTGAAGCTTTCTTT. It encodes CASSFKWAGNTEAFF.

The chain joins TRBV9 to TRBJ2-1; 11 bases line up with TRBD2. CDR1 and CDR2 from the germline V gene are SGDLS and YYNGEE. This CDR3 is 16 amino acids long. V was clipped by 0 bases and J by 9 bases; unmatched bases: 8. CDR3 coding DNA: TGTGCCAGCAGCGTAGCTACTAGCGGGGGCGGGAGTGAGCAGTTCTTC. Translated: CASSVATSGGGSEQFF.

V is TRBV14 and J is TRBJ2-1; 8 bases line up with TRBD1. The CDR3 extends over 15 amino acids. Looked up from germline, CDR1 is SGHDN and CDR2 is FVKESK. The ends lost 4 bases at V and 7 bases at J; junction bases unmatched: 9. The CDR3 coding sequence is TGTGCCAGCAGCCCCCGGGACAGGACGGGAAATGAGCAGTTCTTC. Protein product: CASSPRDRTGNEQFF.

V gene TRBV19 combines with J gene TRBJ1-6; D not resolved. The CDR3 length is 17 residues. V was cut by 0 bases and J by 7 bases, with 16 bases left in between. The germline CDR1 and CDR2 sequences are LNHDA and SQIVND (reference sequence). The CDR3 bases are TGTGCCAGTAGTATAGATTTGGGAGGGCACCGGAATTCACCCCTCCACTTT. Protein sequence: CASSIDLGGHRNSPLHF.

The V gene is TRBV28, the J gene TRBJ1-3; 8 bases align to TRBD1. V shed 6 bases and J 4 bases; nucleotides not matched to a gene: 8. This CDR3 contains 15 residues. Germline values: CDR1 MDHEN, CDR2 SYDVKM. The DNA of the CDR3 is TGTGCCAGCAGCCGTAGACAGGGGAACGGAAACACCATATATTTT. It translates to CASSRRQGNGNTIYF.

This chain connects TRBV20-1 to TRBJ2-1; 7 bases are a match to TRBD2. The CDR3 loop spans 11 amino acids. The V gene's germline CDR1 is DFQATT and CDR2 SNEGSKA (reference sequence). V trimming: 5 bases; J trimming: 9 bases; junction bases outside the gene matches: 4. The chain's CDR3 is CSASTSIEQFF. CDR3 bases: TGCAGTGCTTCGACTAGCATTGAGCAGTTCTTC.

This chain uses TRBV5-1 with TRBJ2-7; 8 bases align to TRBD1. V gave up 1 base and J gave up 4 bases; unmatched junction bases: 7. The CDR3 runs 15 residues. Germline V gene data show CDR1 as SGHRS and CDR2 as YFSETQ. The chain's CDR3 is CASSLSQGARYEQYF. In DNA form, the CDR3 reads TGCGCCAGCAGCTTGAGCCAGGGGGCGCGGTACGAGCAGTACTTC.

This chain connects TRBV18 to TRBJ1-3; D unresolved. Trimming took off 1 base at V and 1 base at J, with 8 bases between the two ends. Germline V gives CDR1 KGHSH, CDR2 LQKENI. The length of the CDR3 is 15 residues. In DNA form, the CDR3 reads TGTGCCAGCTCACCACTTACGGGGTCTGGAAACACCATATATTTT. Its translation is CASSPLTGSGNTIYF.

This clone was seen a handful of times. The gene calls are TRBV28 and TRBJ1-5; D gene ambiguous. CDR3 length equals 15 residues. Germline V gene sequence: CDR1 MDHEN, CDR2 SYDVKM. Trimming removed 3 bases from V and 5 bases from J, with 14 bases in between. The CDR3 reads CASSFRTDSYQPQHF. For the CDR3, the DNA is TGTGCCAGCAGTTTCAGGACTGACTCATATCAGCCCCAGCATTTT.

The gene calls are TRBV7-9 and TRBJ1-1; D gene uncertain. This CDR3 is 16 amino acids long. V lost 7 bases and J lost 4, with 22 bases in between. Germline loops: CDR1 SEHNR, CDR2 FQNEAQ (reference sequence). The chain's CDR3 is CASTGRQSIMGTEAFF. CDR3 nucleotide sequence: TGTGCCAGCACGGGTCGACAATCAATTATGGGCACTGAAGCTTTCTTT.

The genes are TRBV27 and TRBJ1-3; 7 bases agree with TRBD1. Per germline, CDR1 MNHEY and CDR2 SMNVEV (reference sequence). CDR3 length: 14 residues. The V gene end was trimmed by 5 bases and the J gene end by 4 bases; junction bases not matched to a gene: 5. The CDR3, as DNA: TGTGCCAGCAGTCCGACAGGGAACGGAAACACCATATATTTT. Its translation: CASSPTGNGNTIYF.

The chain uses TRBV18 and TRBJ1-1, with unresolved D. Germline V CDR1 and CDR2: KGHSH, LQKENI. The CDR3 is 13 amino acids. Trimming took off 6 bases at V and 5 bases at J, with 13 bases between the two ends. The CDR3 loop is CASSINFGTEAFF. CDR3 DNA sequence: TGTGCCAGCTCGATAAACTTCGGTACTGAAGCTTTCTTT.

The chain links TRBV7-2 to TRBJ1-6; no clear D. The CDR3 covers 16 residues. Germline CDR1 reads SGHTA; CDR2 reads FQGNSA. Trimming took 5 bases from V and 7 from J, leaving 18 bases between them. The CDR3 DNA reads TGTGCCAGCAGCAGCCGACACTCGGGATGGAATTCACCCCTCCACTTT. Translation gives CASSSRHSGWNSPLHF.

The table lists this clone with a count of one. CDR3 loop: CASKTGRDGYTF. In nucleotides, the CDR3 is TGTGCCAGCAAGACAGGTCGGGATGGCTACACCTTC. The chain combines TRBV27 with TRBJ1-2; TRBD1 is a possible D gene (6 bases). The V end lost 7 bases, the J end lost 6 bases, and 12 bases lay between the germline ends. This CDR3 has 12 residues. Looked up from germline, CDR1 is MNHEY and CDR2 is SMNVEV (reference sequence).

The rearrangement links TRBV28 to TRBJ1-2; D gene ambiguous. Per the germline V gene, CDR1 is MDHEN and CDR2 is SYDVKM. V lost 6 bases to trimming and J lost 4 bases, with 12 bases between them. The CDR3 runs 13 residues. CDR3 residues: CASRQDPSYGYTF. Here the CDR3 DNA reads TGTGCCAGCAGGCAGGATCCCTCCTATGGCTACACCTTC.

This chain joins TRBV7-9 and TRBJ2-2; tentative D call: TRBD2 (6 bases). V was clipped by 10 bases and J by 2 bases, with 23 bases between them. Germline lookup yields CDR1 SEHNR and CDR2 FQNEAQ (reference sequence). There are 17 residues in the CDR3. The CDR3 DNA reads TGTGCCACCTCTGGTTGGATTCAGGGAGGAAACACCGGGGAGCTGTTTTTT. Amino acid sequence: CATSGWIQGGNTGELFF.

The V call is TRBV12-3 or TRBV12-4, the J call TRBJ2-2; TRBD2 agrees at 7 bases. The trim removed 8 bases at V and 15 bases at J, leaving 15 bases unmatched. The CDR3 has 13 residues. In DNA, the CDR3 is TGTGCCAGCTTTGAGGGAGGGGTGAGCAGTGTGTTTTTT. Translating it yields CASFEGGVSSVFF.

The J gene is TRBJ2-1, the V gene TRBV28; D perhaps matches TRBD1 (6 bases). The CDR3 contains 13 residues. Germline CDR1 and CDR2: MDHEN and SYDVKM. V lost 5 bases and J lost 15, with 20 bases in between. In DNA, the CDR3 is TGTGCCAGCAGTCCCGGACAGCTCCGATTTTTGTTCTTC. This sequence encodes CASSPGQLRFLFF.

Comments on this clone: The junction departs from the called germline gene at one end, perhaps through a read error. This rearrangement joins TRBV29-1 to TRBJ2-7, with D tentatively TRBD1 (7 bases). The CDR3 extends over 15 amino acids. The germline CDR1 and CDR2 sequences are SQVTM and ANQGSEA. CDR3 sequence: CSVEEKTGRSSEQYF. CDR3 DNA: TGCAGCGTTGAAGAAAAGACAGGGAGGTCCTCCGAGCAGTACTTC.

V is TRBV29-1 and J is TRBJ1-2; no reliable D call. The CDR3 has 14 residues. Germline V gene lookup returns CDR1 SQVTM and CDR2 ANQGSEA. With 0 bases removed from V and 5 bases from J, the gap between germline ends came to 13 bases. DNA for the CDR3: TGCAGCGTTGAAGAAAGACCTATCGGGTATGGCTACACCTTC. Its protein is CSVEERPIGYGYTF.

The chain has TRBV5-1 and TRBJ2-1, with D maybe TRBD2 (6 bases). Trimming shortened V by 0 bases and J by 8 bases, and 12 bases separated the two germline ends. Germline V gene data show CDR1 as SGHRS and CDR2 as YFSETQ. CDR3 length: 14 amino acids. CDR3 coding DNA: TGCGCCAGCAGCTTGGTCCTCTGGGAGGATGAGCAGTTCTTC. This gives the protein CASSLVLWEDEQFF.

The chain carries TRBV27 and TRBJ2-7; no definite D call. The CDR3 extends over 16 amino acids. The germline CDR1 and CDR2 sequences are MNHEY and SMNVEV (reference sequence). The ends were cut back, 2 bases at V and 0 bases at J, with 14 bases in the middle. The CDR3 DNA reads as TGTGCCAGCAGTTTAGCCCCAGCTGAGGTCTCCTACGAGCAGTACTTC. Encoded protein: CASSLAPAEVSYEQYF.

The chain carries TRBV6-2 or TRBV6-3 and TRBJ2-7; 12 bases map to TRBD2. This CDR3 is built from 18 residues. Germline lookup yields CDR1 MNHEY and CDR2 SVGEGT. Losses at the gene ends were 5 bases for V and 6 bases for J; bases not matched to a gene: 17. The CDR3 region has the DNA TGTGCCAGCAGTCCGTTACTCGGACTAGCGGGAATGACGGCCGAGCAGTACTTC. This gives the protein CASSPLLGLAGMTAEQYF.

This clone was observed a handful of times. This rearrangement joins TRBV18 to TRBJ1-3; 9 bases map to TRBD1. V trimming: 2 bases; J trimming: 2 bases; junction bases outside the gene matches: 4. The CDR3 sequence is 16 residues long. Germline V gene lookup returns CDR1 KGHSH and CDR2 LQKENI. The CDR3 loop reads CASSPGTGYAGNTIYF. In DNA form, the CDR3 reads TGTGCCAGCTCACCAGGGACAGGGTACGCTGGAAACACCATATATTTT.

This chain links TRBV28 with TRBJ2-7; 10 nucleotides line up with TRBD1. The V and J ends lost 5 bases and 5 bases, in that order; junction bases with no gene match: 6. The CDR3 has 14 residues. The germline V gene encodes CDR1 MDHEN and CDR2 SYDVKM. DNA for the CDR3: TGTGCCAGCAGTCCGGGACAGGGGTCCCACGAGCAGTACTTC. Translating it yields CASSPGQGSHEQYF.